The 29 T cell receptor beta chains reported below all come from one sample, sequenced in a study of post-analysis software for immune sequencing data. The study's findings and limits: In patients, five or six TRBV segments were more frequent than in controls, with TRBV5-6, TRBV5-1 and TRBV20-1 among them.

No antigen is known for these receptors. cDNA libraries for TCR beta contained unique molecular identifiers. Via MiXCR, TCRdb re-called the PCR reads, giving one row per CDR3 protein. The data contain over 700,000 distinct CDR3 sequences, roughly 30% of them singletons. Sequenced sample: blood. These receptors came from a girl aged 5-17 years with multiple sclerosis.

This chain uses TRBV7-2 with TRBJ1-6; D may be TRBD1 (5 bases). Germline V CDR1 and CDR2: SGHTA, FQGNSA. The V gene lost 5 bases and the J gene lost 6 bases, with 14 bases spanning the gap. The CDR3 covers 15 residues. CDR3 nucleotide sequence: TGTGCCAGCAGCGTCGAAGGGGAGGGTAATTCACCCCTCCACTTT. This gives the protein CASSVEGEGNSPLHF.

V is TRBV7-8 and J is TRBJ2-7, with D perhaps TRBD1 (7 bases). Germline-derived CDR1 and CDR2 are SGHVS and FQNEAQ. This CDR3 comprises 16 residues. Trimming left V 5 bases short and J 1 base short, with 18 bases between. The CDR3 sequence is CASSLPRQGGSYEQYF. CDR3 in DNA: TGTGCCAGCAGCCTACCCCGGCAGGGGGGTTCCTACGAGCAGTACTTC.

The V and J genes are TRBV28 and TRBJ1-2, with a tentative D call TRBD1 (6 bases). The V and J ends lost 8 bases and 3 bases respectively, with 16 bases between them. CDR3 length: 14 amino acids. Germline V lookup: CDR1 MDHEN, CDR2 SYDVKM. The CDR3 nucleotides read TGTGCCAGCTCTTCAGCGGGGGCTTACTATGGCTACACCTTC. Protein product: CASSSAGAYYGYTF.

In its sample, this clonotype was seen a few times. This chain uses TRBV6-5 with TRBJ2-2, with D hard to call. The CDR3 has 14 amino acids. The germline V gene encodes CDR1 MNHEY and CDR2 SVGAGI. The V end was cut by 3 bases, the J end by 2 bases, with 7 bases between. The CDR3 protein is CASSYLQNTGELFF. The CDR3 coding sequence is TGTGCCAGCAGTTATCTACAAAACACCGGGGAGCTGTTTTTT.

V and J are TRBV29-1 and TRBJ2-1; TRBD2 matches at 8 bases. The CDR3 covers 15 residues. CDR1 SQVTM and CDR2 ANQGSEA come from the germline V gene. Losses at the gene ends were 3 bases for V and 7 bases for J; bases not matched to a gene: 11. This chain's CDR3 is CSVERPGGTGNEQFF. The CDR3, as DNA: TGCAGCGTTGAGAGACCGGGGGGGACGGGGAATGAGCAGTTCTTC.

This chain links TRBV7-9 with TRBJ2-1; D is possibly TRBD2 (5 bases). Germline lookup yields CDR1 SEHNR and CDR2 FQNEAQ (reference sequence). V lost 1 base and J 8 bases, leaving 12 bases between the germline ends. This CDR3 comprises 14 residues. CDR3 amino acids: CASSLDRRVHEQFF. DNA for the CDR3: TGTGCCAGCAGCTTAGATAGGCGGGTCCATGAGCAGTTCTTC. Drawing the rest from reference TRBV7-9 and TRBJ2-1, the complete variable domain is DTGVSQNPRHKITKRGQNVTFRCDPISEHNRLYWYRQTLGQGPEFLTYFQNEAQLEKSRLLSDRFSAERPKGSFSTLEIQRTEQGDSAMYLCASSLDRRVHEQFFGPGTRLTVL.

The chain joins TRBV12-3 or TRBV12-4 to TRBJ1-5, with D uncertain. There are 14 residues in the CDR3. The V end lost 0 bases, the J end lost 4 bases, and 7 bases lay between the germline ends. The CDR3 protein is CASSLADGNQPQHF. CDR3 in DNA: TGTGCCAGCAGTTTAGCCGACGGGAATCAGCCCCAGCATTTT.

This clonotype was seen only a few times. The V and J genes are TRBV6-1 and TRBJ2-3; 10 bases map to TRBD2. Germline V lookup: CDR1 MNHNS, CDR2 SASEGT. V trimming: 0 bases; J trimming: 1 base; junction bases outside the gene matches: 4. The CDR3 loop spans 17 amino acids. The CDR3 nucleotides read TGTGCCAGCAGTGAAGCGCTAACTAGCGGGGGCACAGATACGCAGTATTTT. Encoded protein: CASSEALTSGGTDTQYF.

V is TRBV4-3 and J is TRBJ1-5; D not certain. The germline V gene has CDR1 LGHNA and CDR2 YSLEER. Trimming cost V 3 bases and J 10 bases, with 13 bases left between them. This CDR3 is 13 amino acids long. The CDR3 sequence: CASSQNYDFPQHF. DNA of the CDR3: TGCGCCAGCAGCCAGAACTACGATTTTCCCCAGCATTTT.

The CDR3 spells CAIQTSGRGSGANVLTF. For the CDR3, the DNA is TGTGCCATCCAGACTAGCGGGAGGGGCTCTGGGGCCAACGTCCTGACTTTC. The J gene is TRBJ2-6, the V gene TRBV24-1; 14 positions match TRBD2. This CDR3 spans 17 amino acids. J lost 0 bases, V lost 11 bases, and 5 bases had no gene match. CDR1 is KGHDR and CDR2 is SFDVKD in the germline V gene.

The chain couples TRBV2 to TRBJ2-5; D ambiguous. Trimming took 8 bases from V and 5 from J, leaving 12 bases between them. This CDR3 has 12 amino acids. The germline CDR1 and CDR2 sequences are SNHLY and FYNNEI. The CDR3: CASSQGSETQYF. CDR3 sequence (DNA): TGTGCCAGCTCCCAAGGTTCGGAGACCCAGTACTTC.

This clonotype was seen a handful of times. V gene TRBV5-1 combines with J gene TRBJ1-1, with 10 positions matching TRBD1. Germline CDR1 SGHRS, CDR2 YFSETQ. Germline trimming cut 4 bases from V and 3 bases from J; bases unmatched to any gene: 6. CDR3 length: 15 residues. The CDR3 DNA follows: TGCGCCAGCAGCCTAAGGACAGGGGGGGACACTGAAGCTTTCTTT. Encoded protein: CASSLRTGGDTEAFF.

This clonotype has only one observation. The chain has TRBV20-1 and TRBJ2-5; 9 bases are a match to TRBD2. Germline CDR1 reads DFQATT; CDR2 reads SNEGSKA (reference sequence). The CDR3 runs to 15 residues. Unmatched junction bases numbered 8, after V lost 3 bases and J lost 3 bases. For the CDR3, the DNA is TGCAGTGCTAGGGATCTAGCGGGATTGGAAGAGACCCAGTACTTC. Amino acids: CSARDLAGLEETQYF.

This chain connects TRBV20-1 to TRBJ2-1, with 11 bases aligning to TRBD2. V trimming: 3 bases; J trimming: 4 bases; junction bases outside the gene matches: 8. The CDR3 totals 16 residues. Germline loops: CDR1 DFQATT, CDR2 SNEGSKA (reference sequence). CDR3 in amino acids: CSASDEGTSGYNEQFF. The CDR3 DNA follows: TGCAGTGCTAGCGACGAAGGGACTAGCGGTTACAATGAGCAGTTCTTC.

Only a few counts were recorded for this clonotype. The chain carries TRBV4-1 and TRBJ2-1; D is unresolved. Germline assignment: CDR1 MGHRA and CDR2 YSYEKL. Trimming pared 5 bases from V and 1 base from J, leaving 15 bases between. There are 16 residues in the CDR3. The DNA for the CDR3 is TGCGCCAGCAGCGTTGTGGCCCCGAGGTCCTACAATGAGCAGTTCTTC. Amino acid sequence: CASSVVAPRSYNEQFF.

In its sample, this clonotype was seen a few times. The V gene is TRBV28, the J gene TRBJ2-7, with D possibly TRBD1 on 5 matching bases. The germline V and J ends were trimmed by 4 bases and 0 bases, with 10 bases remaining between them. Germline CDR1 and CDR2: MDHEN and SYDVKM. The CDR3 is 14 amino acids. The CDR3 bases are TGTGCCAGCAGTTACCCAGGGTCCTCCTACGAGCAGTACTTC. Protein sequence: CASSYPGSSYEQYF. Full variable domain (outside the CDR3, taken from reference TRBV28 and TRBJ2-7): DVKVTQSSRYLVKRTGEKVFLECVQDMDHENMFWYRQDPGLGLRLIYFSYDVKMKEKGDIPEGYSVSREKKERFSLILESASTNQTSMYLCASSYPGSSYEQYFGPGTRLTVT.

The chain has TRBV28 and TRBJ2-3; perhaps TRBD1 as D (6 bases). Germline V CDR1 and CDR2: MDHEN, SYDVKM. The CDR3 spans 16 residues. Trimming shortened V by 6 bases and J by 3 bases, and 19 bases separated the two germline ends. CDR3 in amino acids: CASSLAGEGWTDTQYF. The CDR3 bases are TGTGCCAGCAGCCTCGCAGGGGAAGGGTGGACAGATACGCAGTATTTT.

The V gene is TRBV7-9, the J gene TRBJ2-3; tentatively, D is TRBD1 or TRBD2 (6 bases each). Trimming removed 4 bases from V and 2 bases from J, with 19 bases in between. The CDR3 has 17 residues. In germline, CDR1 is SEHNR, CDR2 FQNEAQ (reference sequence). The CDR3 DNA reads TGTGCCAGCAGCTCACCTGTTGAGGGGGGATCCACAGATACGCAGTATTTT. Protein sequence: CASSSPVEGGSTDTQYF.

This chain links TRBV2 with TRBJ2-3, with D maybe TRBD1 (5 bases). The V gene lost 2 bases and the J gene lost 3 bases, with 12 bases spanning the gap. The germline CDR1 and CDR2 sequences are SNHLY and FYNNEI. The CDR3 consists of 15 residues. The CDR3 spells CASSERQLRTDTQYF. The CDR3 coding sequence is TGTGCCAGCAGTGAAAGACAGTTGAGAACAGATACGCAGTATTTT.

This clonotype has a handful of counts. V gene TRBV13 combines with J gene TRBJ1-2; 9 bases are shared with TRBD1. V gave up 5 bases and J gave up 0 bases; unmatched junction bases: 10. Germline loops: CDR1 PRHDT, CDR2 FYEKMQ (reference sequence). This CDR3 is built from 17 residues. CDR3 amino acids: CASSPTPGQGANYGYTF. The CDR3 DNA reads as TGTGCCAGCAGCCCAACCCCGGGACAGGGAGCTAACTATGGCTACACCTTC. The complete variable domain, with remaining parts taken from reference TRBV13 and TRBJ1-2, reads AAGVIQSPRHLIKEKRETATLKCYPIPRHDTVYWYQQGPGQDPQFLISFYEKMQSDKGSIPDRFSAQQFSDYHSELNMSSLELGDSALYFCASSPTPGQGANYGYTFGSGTRLTVV.

A few counts support this clonotype. The chain combines TRBV11-3 with TRBJ2-7; TRBD2 is a possible D gene (5 bases). Trimming removed 2 bases from V and 6 bases from J, with 14 bases in between. The CDR3 covers 14 residues. The germline V gene has CDR1 SGHNT and CDR2 YENEEA. This chain's CDR3 is CASSLWSGSGEQYF. DNA for the CDR3: TGTGCCAGCAGCTTATGGTCGGGGTCCGGCGAGCAGTACTTC.

The chain recombines TRBV28 with TRBJ2-7; D is ambiguous. This CDR3 spans 15 amino acids. Deletions cut 3 bases from V and 0 bases from J, with 12 bases between. Germline lookup yields CDR1 MDHEN and CDR2 SYDVKM. The CDR3 nucleotides read TGTGCCAGCAGTTTGAGGTGGACCCCCTCCTACGAGCAGTACTTC. Its protein product is CASSLRWTPSYEQYF. The variable domain in full, with the rest retrieved from reference TRBV28 and TRBJ2-7, is DVKVTQSSRYLVKRTGEKVFLECVQDMDHENMFWYRQDPGLGLRLIYFSYDVKMKEKGDIPEGYSVSREKKERFSLILESASTNQTSMYLCASSLRWTPSYEQYFGPGTRLTVT.

In this sample, this clonotype turned up a few times. The genes are TRBV28 and TRBJ2-5, with 8 bases aligning to TRBD2. The J call may not be correct, given that the DNA end is closer to TRBJ2-7. The CDR3 totals 15 residues. The germline CDR1 and CDR2 sequences are MDHEN and SYDVKM. The CDR3 here is CASSLLAGITYEQYF. CDR3 DNA: TGTGCCAGCAGTTTACTAGCGGGCATCACCTACGAGCAGTACTTC.

The table lists this clonotype with a few counts. V is TRBV15 and J is TRBJ2-7; 7 bases are a match to TRBD1. Germline loops: CDR1 LNHNV, CDR2 YYDKDF (reference sequence). This CDR3 spans 15 amino acids. The V segment lost 1 base and the J segment 3 bases; nucleotides outside the gene matches: 6. DNA of the CDR3: TGTGCCACCAGCAGAGCCAACAGGGGAAACTACGAGCAGTACTTC. Protein sequence: CATSRANRGNYEQYF.

This clonotype was observed a few times. The V and J genes are TRBV20-1 and TRBJ2-5, with D maybe TRBD1 (6 bases). Trimming cost V 7 bases and J 4 bases, with 25 bases left between them. This CDR3 comprises 16 residues. Germline CDR1 is DFQATT and CDR2 is SNEGSKA (reference sequence). CDR3 protein: CSGADSPTRVRETQYF. The CDR3 coding sequence is TGCAGTGGCGCGGACAGCCCTACCAGGGTGCGAGAGACCCAGTACTTC.

The J gene is TRBJ1-4, the V gene TRBV7-9; 10 bases align to TRBD1. The CDR3 is made up of 14 amino acids. The V gene end was trimmed by 5 bases and the J gene end by 10 bases; junction bases not matched to a gene: 7. Germline CDR1 SEHNR, CDR2 FQNEAQ (reference sequence). The CDR3 DNA sequence: TGTGCCAGCAGCCAGGACAGGGGGAGTGGAAAACTGTTTTTT. Encoded protein: CASSQDRGSGKLFF.

The rearrangement uses TRBV15 and TRBJ1-5, with TRBD1 identical over 7 bases. This CDR3 has 15 amino acids. The germline gives CDR1 LNHNV, CDR2 YYDKDF (reference sequence). The V gene end was trimmed by 5 bases and the J gene end by 3 bases; junction bases not matched to a gene: 7. The CDR3 reads CATSAEDRTNQPQHF. In DNA form, the CDR3 reads TGTGCCACCAGCGCCGAGGACAGGACCAATCAGCCCCAGCATTTT.

The V gene is TRBV29-1, the J gene TRBJ2-1, with D perhaps TRBD2 (6 bases). This CDR3 is 14 amino acids long. Deletions cut 6 bases from V and 12 bases from J, with 24 bases between. CDR1 is SQVTM, CDR2 ANQGSEA, per germline. CDR3 sequence: CSVKSQGGIMGQFF. The CDR3 DNA follows: TGCAGCGTGAAGTCCCAGGGCGGGATAATGGGGCAGTTCTTC.

Concerning this clonotype: Being one base from a much bigger clone, this may be a read error. V is TRBV7-9 and J is TRBJ2-1, with 7 bases fitting TRBD1. The germline V gene encodes CDR1 SEHNR and CDR2 FQNEAQ (reference sequence). This CDR3 contains 15 residues. The CDR3 DNA follows: TGTGCCAGCAACTTAGACAGGGCCTCCTACAATGAGCAGTTCTTC. It codes for CASNLDRASYNEQFF.